The sequence of this T cell receptor (beta chain) was determined in a study of blood T cell repertoires in COVID-19. The overall study: Samples came from the United States, Italy and Spain, spanning acute and convalescent COVID-19.

The CDR3 extends over 14 amino acids. Trimming shortened V by 8 bases and J by 1 base, and 14 bases separated the two germline ends. The germline V gene has CDR1 WNHNN and CDR2 SYGVQD (reference sequence). Produced via immunoSEQ multiplex PCR; TCRdb's table is partial and in-frame only. This table holds about 87,000 clones, approximately 85% found once. Those enrolled in Seattle joined during active infection and were followed longitudinally afterward. This clone was counted between two and nine times. The V gene is TRBV10-1, the J gene TRBJ1-1, with D maybe TRBD1 (6 bases). This receptor was identified in a woman older than 75 with COVID-19, enrolled during active disease. Material for sequencing was peripheral blood. The DNA of the CDR3 is TGCGCCAGCGAGGGCAGGGGATCGAACACTGAAGCTTTCTTT. This sequence encodes CASEGRGSNTEAFF.